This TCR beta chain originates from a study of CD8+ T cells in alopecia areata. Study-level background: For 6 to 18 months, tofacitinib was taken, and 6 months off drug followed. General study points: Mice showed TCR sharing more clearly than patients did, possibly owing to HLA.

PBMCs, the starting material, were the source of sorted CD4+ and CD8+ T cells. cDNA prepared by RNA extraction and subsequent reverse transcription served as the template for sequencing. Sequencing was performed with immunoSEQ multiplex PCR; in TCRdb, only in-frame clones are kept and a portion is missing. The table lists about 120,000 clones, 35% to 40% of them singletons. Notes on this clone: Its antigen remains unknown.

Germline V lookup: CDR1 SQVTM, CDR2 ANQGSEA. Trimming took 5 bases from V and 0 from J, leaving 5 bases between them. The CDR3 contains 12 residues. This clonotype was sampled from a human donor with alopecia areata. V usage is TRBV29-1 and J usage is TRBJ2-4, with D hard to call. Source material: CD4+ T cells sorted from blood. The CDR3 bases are TGCAGCGTTACACTAGCCAAAAACATTCAGTACTTC. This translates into CSVTLAKNIQYF.